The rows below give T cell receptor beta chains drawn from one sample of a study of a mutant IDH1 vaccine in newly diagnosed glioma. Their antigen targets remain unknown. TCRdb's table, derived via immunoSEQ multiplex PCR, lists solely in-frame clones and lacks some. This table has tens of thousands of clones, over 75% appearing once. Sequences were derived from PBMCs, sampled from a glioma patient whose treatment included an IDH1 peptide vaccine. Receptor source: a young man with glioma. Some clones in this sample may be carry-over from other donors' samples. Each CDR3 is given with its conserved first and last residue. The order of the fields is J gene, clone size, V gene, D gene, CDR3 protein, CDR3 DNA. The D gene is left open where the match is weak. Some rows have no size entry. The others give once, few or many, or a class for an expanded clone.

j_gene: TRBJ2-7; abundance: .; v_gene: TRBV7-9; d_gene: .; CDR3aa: CASSLQGIEQYF; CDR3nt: TGTGCCAGCAGCTTACAAGGGATAGAGCAGTACTTC
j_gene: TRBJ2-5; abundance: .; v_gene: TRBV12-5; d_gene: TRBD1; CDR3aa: CASGLDATTGGKTQYF; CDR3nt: TGTGCTAGTGGTTTGGATGCCACGACAGGGGGAAAGACCCAGTACTTC
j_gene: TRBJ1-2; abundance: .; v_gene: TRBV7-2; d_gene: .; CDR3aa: CASSLGFGYTF; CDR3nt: TGTGCCAGCAGCTTAGGGTTCGGCTACACCTTC
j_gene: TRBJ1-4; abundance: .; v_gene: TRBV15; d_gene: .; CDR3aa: CATSRAQQVVGEKLFF; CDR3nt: TGTGCCACCAGCAGAGCACAACAGGTTGTGGGGGAAAAACTGTTTTTT
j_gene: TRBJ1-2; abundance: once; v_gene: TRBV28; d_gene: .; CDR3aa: CASSQGKNYGYTF; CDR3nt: TGTGCCAGCAGTCAGGGCAAGAACTATGGCTACACCTTC
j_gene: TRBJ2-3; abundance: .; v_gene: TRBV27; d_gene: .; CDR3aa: CASSPYLKREDTQYF; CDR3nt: TGTGCCAGCAGTCCCTATTTAAAGCGAGAGGATACGCAGTATTTT
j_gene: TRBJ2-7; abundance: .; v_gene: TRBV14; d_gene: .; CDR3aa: CASSQRVRGEQYF; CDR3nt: TGTGCCAGCAGCCAAAGAGTCCGGGGGGAGCAGTACTTC
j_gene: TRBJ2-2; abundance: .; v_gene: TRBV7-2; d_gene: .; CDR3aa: CASSLGGGGGTGELFF; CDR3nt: TGTGCCAGCAGCTTAGGTGGTGGTGGGGGCACCGGGGAGCTGTTTTTT
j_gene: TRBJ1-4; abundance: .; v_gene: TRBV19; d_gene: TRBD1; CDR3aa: CAAWDRGHEKLFF; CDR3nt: TGTGCCGCCTGGGACAGGGGACATGAAAAACTGTTTTTT
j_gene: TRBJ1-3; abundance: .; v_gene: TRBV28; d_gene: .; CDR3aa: CASSLADLGNTIYF; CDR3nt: TGTGCCAGCAGTTTGGCCGATCTCGGAAACACCATATATTTT
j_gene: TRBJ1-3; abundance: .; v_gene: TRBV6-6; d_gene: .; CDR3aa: CASSWSTTGNTIYF; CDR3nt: TGTGCCAGCAGCTGGTCAACCACTGGAAACACCATATATTTT
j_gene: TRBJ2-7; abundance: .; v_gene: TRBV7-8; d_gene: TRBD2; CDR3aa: CASSSSRGDYEQYF; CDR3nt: TGTGCCAGCAGCTCATCGCGGGGGGACTACGAGCAGTACTTC
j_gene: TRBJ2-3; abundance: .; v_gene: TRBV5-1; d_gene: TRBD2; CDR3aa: CASTSTSGSTDTQYF; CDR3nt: TGCGCCAGCACCTCAACTAGCGGGAGCACAGATACGCAGTATTTT
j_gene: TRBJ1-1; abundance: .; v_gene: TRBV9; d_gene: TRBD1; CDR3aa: CASSDQGAPVEAFF; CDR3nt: TGTGCCAGCAGCGACCAGGGGGCCCCGGTTGAAGCTTTCTTT
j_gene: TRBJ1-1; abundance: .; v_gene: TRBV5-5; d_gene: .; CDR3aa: CASSPSGHRNTEAFF; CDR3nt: TGTGCCAGCAGCCCCTCGGGACACCGGAACACTGAAGCTTTCTTT
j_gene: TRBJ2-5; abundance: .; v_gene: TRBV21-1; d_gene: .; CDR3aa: CARPSGALGGNYF; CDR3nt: TGTGCCAGACCTAGCGGGGCGCTTGGGGGAAATTACTTC
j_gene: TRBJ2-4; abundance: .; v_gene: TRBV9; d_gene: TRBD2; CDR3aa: CASSVELAGVGRNIQYF; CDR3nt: TGTGCCAGCAGCGTAGAACTAGCGGGAGTGGGGAGAAACATTCAGTACTTC
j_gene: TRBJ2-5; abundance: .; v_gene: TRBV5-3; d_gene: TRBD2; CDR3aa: CARSLVLAAETQYF; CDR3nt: TGTGCCAGAAGCTTGGTACTAGCGGCGGAGACCCAGTACTTC
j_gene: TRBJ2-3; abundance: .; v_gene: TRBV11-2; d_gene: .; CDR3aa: CASSLEGPSTDTQYF; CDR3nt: TGTGCCAGCAGCTTAGAGGGCCCCAGCACAGATACGCAGTATTTT
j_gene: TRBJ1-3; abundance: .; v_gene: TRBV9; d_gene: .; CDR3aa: CASRYSPAGNTMYF; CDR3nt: TGTGCCAGCAGGTACAGTCCTGCTGGAAACACCATGTATTTT
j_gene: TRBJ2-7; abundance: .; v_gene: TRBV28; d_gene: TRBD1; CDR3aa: CASSFLAGGRGEQYF; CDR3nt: TGTGCCAGCAGTTTCCTAGCAGGGGGTCGGGGAGAGCAGTACTTC
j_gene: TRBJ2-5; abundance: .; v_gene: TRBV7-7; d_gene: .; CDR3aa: CASSLRQNNQETQYF; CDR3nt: TGTGCCAGCAGCTTAAGACAGAACAACCAAGAGACCCAGTACTTC
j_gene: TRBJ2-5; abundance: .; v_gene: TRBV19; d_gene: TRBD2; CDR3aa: CASSTPGLAGRETQYF; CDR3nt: TGTGCCAGTAGTACTCCGGGACTAGCGGGTCGAGAGACCCAGTACTTC
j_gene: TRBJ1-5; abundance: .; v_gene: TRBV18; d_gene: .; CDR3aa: CASSPGGQGHQPQHF; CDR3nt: TGTGCCAGCTCACCGGGGGGCCAAGGGCATCAGCCCCAGCATTTT
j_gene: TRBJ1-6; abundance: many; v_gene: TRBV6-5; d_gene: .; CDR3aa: CASRTPGRRNSPLHF; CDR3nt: TGTGCCAGCAGAACCCCAGGTCGACGAAATTCACCCCTCCACTTT
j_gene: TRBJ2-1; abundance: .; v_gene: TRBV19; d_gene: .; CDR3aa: CASSIFRAPYNEQFF; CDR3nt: TGTGCCAGTAGTATATTCCGGGCCCCCTACAATGAGCAGTTCTTC
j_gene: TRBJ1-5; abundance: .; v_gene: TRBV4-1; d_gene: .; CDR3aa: CASSPQSNSNQPQHF; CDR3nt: TGCGCCAGCAGTCCCCAGTCTAATAGCAATCAGCCCCAGCATTTT
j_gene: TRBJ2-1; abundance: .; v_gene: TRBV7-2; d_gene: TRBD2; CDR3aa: CASSSPSGRANEQFF; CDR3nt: TGTGCCAGCAGCTCCCCAAGCGGGAGGGCGAATGAGCAGTTCTTC
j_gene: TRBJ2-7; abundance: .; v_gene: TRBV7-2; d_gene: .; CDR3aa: CASTKNGPYEQYF; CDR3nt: TGTGCCAGCACCAAAAATGGTCCCTACGAGCAGTACTTC
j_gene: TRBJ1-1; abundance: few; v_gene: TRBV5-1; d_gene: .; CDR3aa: CASSPGRHMNTEAFF; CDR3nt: TGCGCCAGCAGCCCGGGACGGCACATGAACACTGAAGCTTTCTTT
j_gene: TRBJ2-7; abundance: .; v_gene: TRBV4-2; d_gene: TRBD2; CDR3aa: CASSQVERGLYEQYF; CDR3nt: TGTGCCAGCAGCCAAGTGGAGCGGGGCCTATACGAGCAGTACTTC
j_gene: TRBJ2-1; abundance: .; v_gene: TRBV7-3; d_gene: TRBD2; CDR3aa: CASSFMTSGSPEQFF; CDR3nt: TGTGCCAGCAGCTTTATGACTAGCGGGAGCCCCGAGCAGTTCTTC
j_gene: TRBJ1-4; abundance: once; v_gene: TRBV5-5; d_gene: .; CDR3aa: CASSLAYREKLFF; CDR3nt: TGTGCCAGCAGCTTGGCATATCGGGAAAAACTGTTTTTT
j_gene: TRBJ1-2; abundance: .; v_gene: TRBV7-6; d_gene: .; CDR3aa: CASSLGRNTNYGYTF; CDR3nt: TGTGCCAGCAGCTTAGGAAGGAACACTAACTATGGCTACACCTTC
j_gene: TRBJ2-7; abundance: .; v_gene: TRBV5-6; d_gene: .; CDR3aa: CASSPRWGEQYF; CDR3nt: TGTGCCAGCAGCCCCAGATGGGGCGAGCAGTACTTC
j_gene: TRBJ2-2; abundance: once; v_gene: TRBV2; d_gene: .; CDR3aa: CASSLGPGELFF; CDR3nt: TGTGCCAGCAGTCTCGGGCCCGGGGAGCTGTTTTTT
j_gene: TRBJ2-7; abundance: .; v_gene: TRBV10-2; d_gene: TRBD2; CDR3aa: CASSESRTSGTTYEQYF; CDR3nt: TGCGCCAGCAGTGAGTCCCGGACTAGCGGGACAACCTACGAGCAGTACTTC
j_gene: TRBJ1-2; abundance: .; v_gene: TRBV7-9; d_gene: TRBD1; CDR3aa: CASRPSRDRGLYGYTF; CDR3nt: TGTGCCAGCAGGCCATCCCGGGACAGGGGACTCTATGGCTACACCTTC
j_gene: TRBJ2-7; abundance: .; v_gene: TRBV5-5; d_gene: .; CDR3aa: CASSPLSSYEQYF; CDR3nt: TGTGCCAGCAGCCCTTTATCAAGCTACGAGCAGTACTTC
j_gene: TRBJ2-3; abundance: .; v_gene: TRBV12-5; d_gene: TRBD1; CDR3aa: CASGLAGQGADTQYF; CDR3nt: TGTGCTAGTGGTTTGGCAGGACAGGGGGCAGATACGCAGTATTTT
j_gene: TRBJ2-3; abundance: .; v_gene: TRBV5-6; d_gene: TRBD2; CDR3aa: CASTPLAGARGPDTQYF; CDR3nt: TGTGCCAGCACTCCCCTAGCGGGGGCGAGGGGACCAGATACGCAGTATTTT
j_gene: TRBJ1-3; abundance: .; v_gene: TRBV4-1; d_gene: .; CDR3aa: CASSPQGHGLSGNTIYF; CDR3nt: TGCGCCAGCAGCCCCCAGGGACACGGACTGTCTGGAAACACCATATATTTT
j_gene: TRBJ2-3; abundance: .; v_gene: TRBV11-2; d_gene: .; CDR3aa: CASSPHEPGLRTQYF; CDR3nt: TGTGCCAGCAGTCCCCATGAACCGGGCCTCCGTACGCAGTATTTT
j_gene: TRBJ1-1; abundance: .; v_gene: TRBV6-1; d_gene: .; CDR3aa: CAALGGTEAFF; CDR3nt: TGTGCCGCCCTTGGGGGGACTGAAGCTTTCTTT
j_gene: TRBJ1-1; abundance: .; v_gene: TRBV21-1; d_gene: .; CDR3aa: CASKTDWENTEAFF; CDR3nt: TGTGCCAGCAAAACGGACTGGGAGAACACTGAAGCTTTCTTT
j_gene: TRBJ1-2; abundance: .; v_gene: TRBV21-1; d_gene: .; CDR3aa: CASSKGGQGLYAGRGYTF; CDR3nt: TGTGCCAGCAGCAAAGGGGGCCAGGGATTGTATGCTGGTCGAGGCTACACCTTC
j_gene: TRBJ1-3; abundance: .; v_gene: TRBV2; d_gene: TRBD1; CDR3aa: CASRGPTLRDREGNTIYF; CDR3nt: TGTGCCAGCAGAGGACCAACCCTCCGGGACAGGGAAGGAAACACCATATATTTT
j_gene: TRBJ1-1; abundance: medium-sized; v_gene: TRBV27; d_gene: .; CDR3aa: CASSPLRRDTEAFF; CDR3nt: TGTGCCAGCAGTCCCCTCAGGCGCGACACTGAAGCTTTCTTT
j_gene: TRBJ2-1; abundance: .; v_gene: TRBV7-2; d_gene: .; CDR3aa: CASSLRWSSYNEQFF; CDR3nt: TGTGCCAGCAGCTTAAGATGGAGCTCCTACAATGAGCAGTTCTTC